The 20 T cell receptor beta chains below all came from one sample that was sequenced in a study of spatial heterogeneity in lung cancer. TCRdb reprocessed the 5' RACE reads via MiXCR and lists one record per CDR3 protein. This table holds more than 20,000 distinct CDR3 sequences, around 4.3% found once. This sample's time point: sample taken at primary tumor resection. The sequencing here drew on PBMCs, taken at surgery. The receptors shown here come from a male donor with early-stage non-small cell lung cancer.

This clonotype was found a few times. V gene TRBV4-1 combines with J gene TRBJ1-1; D gene ambiguous. Per germline, CDR1 MGHRA and CDR2 YSYEKL. V was clipped by 0 bases and J by 2 bases, with 10 bases between them. The length of the CDR3 is 15 residues. For the CDR3, the DNA is TGCGCCAGCAGCCAAGATGATCCAGGTAACACTGAAGCTTTCTTT. Residues: CASSQDDPGNTEAFF.

This clonotype occurred many times. V and J are TRBV12-3 or TRBV12-4 and TRBJ2-7; D not resolved. The CDR3 is 12 amino acids. V lost 6 bases, J lost 2 bases, and 8 bases lay in between. The CDR3 sequence is CASRSITYEQYF. Here the CDR3 DNA reads TGTGCCAGCAGATCCATTACCTACGAGCAGTACTTC.

By its share, this clonotype is medium-sized. J is TRBJ2-1 and V is TRBV29-1; TRBD2 matches at 12 bases. The trim removed 6 bases at V and 15 bases at J, leaving 15 bases unmatched. The CDR3 has 14 residues. The germline V gene has CDR1 SQVTM and CDR2 ANQGSEA. CDR3 amino acids: CSVGATSGSSFGFF. As DNA, the CDR3 is TGCAGCGTAGGAGCGACTAGCGGGAGCAGTTTTGGGTTCTTC.

This clonotype was seen at least ten times. V gene TRBV18 combines with J gene TRBJ1-5; 7 nucleotides match TRBD1. The length of the CDR3 is 15 residues. CDR1 is KGHSH, CDR2 LQKENI, per germline. J gave up 4 bases and V 6 bases, and 9 bases lay outside the gene matches. CDR3 sequence: CASSPTGDSNQPQHF. CDR3 DNA sequence: TGTGCCAGCTCTCCCACTGGGGACAGTAATCAGCCCCAGCATTTT.

This clonotype came up many times. The chain uses TRBV18 and TRBJ2-1; TRBD2 matches at 7 bases. The junction had 2 bases not matched to a gene; V was cut back by 0 bases and J by 0 bases. The CDR3 contains 16 residues. Germline values: CDR1 KGHSH, CDR2 LQKENI. The CDR3 bases are TGTGCCAGCTCACCACCGGGGGGGAGCTCCTACAATGAGCAGTTCTTC. Protein product: CASSPPGGSSYNEQFF.

This clonotype was counted at least ten times. This chain uses TRBV24-1 with TRBJ2-1, with 13 bases identical to TRBD2. Trimming cost V 4 bases and J 5 bases; bases outside gene matches: 7. The CDR3 consists of 17 residues. Germline values: CDR1 KGHDR, CDR2 SFDVKD. DNA of the CDR3: TGTGCCACCAGTGACCCCGGACTAGCGGGAGCTCACAATGAGCAGTTCTTC. Residues: CATSDPGLAGAHNEQFF.

The table lists this clonotype with many counts. V is TRBV2 and J is TRBJ2-4, with 7 nucleotides matching TRBD2. With 6 bases clipped from V and 6 bases from J, the junction kept 5 bases outside the gene matches. Germline CDR1 and CDR2: SNHLY and FYNNEI. This CDR3 comprises 13 residues. This chain's CDR3 is CASSLGGSNIQYF. The CDR3 region has the DNA TGTGCCAGCAGCCTGGGGGGGTCAAACATTCAGTACTTC.

This clonotype has ten or more counts. V gene TRBV20-1 combines with J gene TRBJ2-1; weak D call: TRBD1 (5 bases). This CDR3 is built from 14 residues. Trimming stripped 6 bases from V and 3 bases from J, with 15 bases between. CDR1 is DFQATT, CDR2 SNEGSKA, per germline (reference sequence). CDR3 loop: CSAWAGYSYNEQFF. The CDR3 DNA follows: TGCAGTGCCTGGGCAGGGTACAGCTACAATGAGCAGTTCTTC.

This clonotype has ten or more counts. The genes are TRBV11-1 and TRBJ1-4; 8 positions match TRBD1. CDR1 is SGHAT and CDR2 is FQDESV in the germline V gene (reference sequence). The CDR3 has 16 residues. V lost 5 bases and J lost 8; bases outside the gene matches: 13. In DNA form, the CDR3 reads TGTGCCAGCAGCAACTCCTATAGACAGGGGCGAGAAAAACTGTTTTTT. This encodes CASSNSYRQGREKLFF.

This clonotype is categorized as medium-sized (0.01 to 0.1%). The V gene is TRBV5-6, the J gene TRBJ2-1; 12 bases agree with TRBD2. This CDR3 comprises 16 residues. V lost 4 bases to trimming and J lost 8 bases; unmatched junction nucleotides: 10. The germline CDR1 and CDR2 sequences are SGHDT and YYEEEE. The CDR3 here is CASSEVTSGRSDEQFF. For the CDR3, the DNA is TGTGCCAGCAGCGAGGTTACTAGCGGGAGGAGCGATGAGCAGTTCTTC.

This clonotype was seen many times. V and J are TRBV27 and TRBJ2-7; D may match TRBD1 or TRBD2 (6 bases each). Trimming left V 2 bases short and J 3 bases short, with 14 bases between. Germline V lookup: CDR1 MNHEY, CDR2 SMNVEV (reference sequence). This CDR3 spans 15 amino acids. The CDR3 nucleotides read TGTGCCAGCAGTTTAGGATTAGGGGGGTTCTACGAGCAGTACTTC. It encodes CASSLGLGGFYEQYF.

This clonotype has ten or more counts. V gene TRBV6-5 combines with J gene TRBJ1-2; D unresolved. The germline V and J ends were trimmed by 2 bases and 4 bases, with 11 bases remaining between them. CDR1 and CDR2 from the germline V gene are MNHEY and SVGAGI. The CDR3 is made up of 14 amino acids. CDR3 residues: CASSYVPGGYGYTF. The CDR3 DNA reads TGTGCCAGCAGTTACGTGCCCGGCGGCTATGGCTACACCTTC.

The rearrangement links TRBV14 to TRBJ1-2; 10 positions match TRBD1. Germline V gene data show CDR1 as SGHDN and CDR2 as FVKESK. The CDR3 has 14 amino acids. V was clipped by 6 bases and J by 5 bases; unmatched bases: 6. As DNA, the CDR3 is TGTGCCAGCAGTCGGGACAGGGGAGGATATGGCTACACCTTC. The encoded protein is CASSRDRGGYGYTF.

The chain's CDR3 is CASSPGMNTEAFF. CDR3 bases: TGTGCCAGCAGTCCCGGCATGAACACTGAAGCTTTCTTT. J is TRBJ1-1 and V is TRBV6-2 or TRBV6-3; unclear D gene. V lost 5 bases, J lost 0 bases, and 7 bases lay in between. From germline, CDR1 is MNHEY and CDR2 SVGEGT. The CDR3 sequence is 13 residues long.

In its sample, this clonotype ranks as medium-sized. This chain links TRBV6-5 with TRBJ1-1, with D hard to call. Trimming shortened V by 10 bases and J by 2 bases, and 17 bases separated the two germline ends. Looked up from germline, CDR1 is MNHEY and CDR2 is SVGAGI. The CDR3 is 14 amino acids. In DNA form, the CDR3 reads TGTGCCATTTCGAAGTCCGAAGGTAACACTGAAGCTTTCTTT. This sequence encodes CAISKSEGNTEAFF.

On this clonotype itself: The germline gene is not matched at one end of the junction; a read error may be the cause. The chain carries TRBV30 and TRBJ2-4; D not resolved. The CDR3 is made up of 12 amino acids. Germline CDR1 reads GTSNPN; CDR2 reads SVGIG (reference sequence). CDR3 in amino acids: CVWSVNRDIQYF. The CDR3 DNA reads TGTGTCTGGAGTGTAAATAGGGACATTCAGTACTTC.

This clonotype came up many times. The genes are TRBV5-1 and TRBJ2-7, with TRBD1 identical over 9 bases. The trim removed 3 bases at V and 1 base at J, leaving 17 bases unmatched. Germline V gives CDR1 SGHRS, CDR2 YFSETQ. CDR3 size: 19 residues. CDR3: CASSSQVTGTGFLSYEQYF. CDR3 in DNA: TGCGCCAGCAGCTCCCAGGTAACCGGGACAGGGTTCCTATCCTACGAGCAGTACTTC.

This clonotype was counted ten times or more. The rearrangement links TRBV30 to TRBJ1-5; D ambiguous. The CDR3 sequence is 14 residues long. Germline V lookup: CDR1 GTSNPN, CDR2 SVGIG (reference sequence). V lost 2 bases and J 0 bases, leaving 8 bases between the germline ends. The DNA for the CDR3 is TGTGCCTGGAGTCGGTTTTATAGCAATCAGCCCCAGCATTTT. Amino acids: CAWSRFYSNQPQHF.

In its sample, this clonotype was seen many times. The chain carries TRBV9 and TRBJ1-5, with D unclear. CDR1 and CDR2 from the germline V gene are SGDLS and YYNGEE. This CDR3 is built from 13 residues. Trimming pared 5 bases from V and 3 bases from J, leaving 9 bases between. CDR3 in DNA: TGTGCCAGCAGTATCACGGCCAATCAGCCCCAGCATTTT. Its translation: CASSITANQPQHF.

The sample holds many counts of this clonotype. This chain joins TRBV27 and TRBJ2-7; 11 bases agree with TRBD1. Per germline, CDR1 MNHEY and CDR2 SMNVEV (reference sequence). The CDR3 has 20 residues. J lost 4 bases, V lost 4 bases, and 21 bases had no gene match. The CDR3 DNA reads TGTGCCAGCAGTTCCGGGACAGGGGGTTCCTCGAGCGGGAGTAGATACGAGCAGTACTTC. Residues: CASSSGTGGSSSGSRYEQYF.